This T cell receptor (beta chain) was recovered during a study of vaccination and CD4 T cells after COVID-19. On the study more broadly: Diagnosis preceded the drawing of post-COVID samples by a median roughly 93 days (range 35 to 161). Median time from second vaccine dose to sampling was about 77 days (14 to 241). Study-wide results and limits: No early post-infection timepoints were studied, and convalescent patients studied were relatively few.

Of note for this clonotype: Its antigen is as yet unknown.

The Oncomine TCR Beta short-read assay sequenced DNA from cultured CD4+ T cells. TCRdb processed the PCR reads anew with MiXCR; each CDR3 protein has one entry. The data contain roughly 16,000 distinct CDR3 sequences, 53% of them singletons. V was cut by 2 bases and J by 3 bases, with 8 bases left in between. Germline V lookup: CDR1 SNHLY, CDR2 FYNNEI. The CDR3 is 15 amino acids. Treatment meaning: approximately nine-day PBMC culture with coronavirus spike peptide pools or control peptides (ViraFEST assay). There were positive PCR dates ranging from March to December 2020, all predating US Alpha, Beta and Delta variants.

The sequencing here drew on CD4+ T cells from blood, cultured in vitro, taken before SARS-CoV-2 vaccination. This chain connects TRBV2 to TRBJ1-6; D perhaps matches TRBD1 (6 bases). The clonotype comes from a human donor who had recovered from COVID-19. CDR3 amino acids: CASSEQGFYNSPLHF. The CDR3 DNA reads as TGTGCCAGCAGTGAACAGGGGTTCTATAATTCACCCCTCCACTTT.